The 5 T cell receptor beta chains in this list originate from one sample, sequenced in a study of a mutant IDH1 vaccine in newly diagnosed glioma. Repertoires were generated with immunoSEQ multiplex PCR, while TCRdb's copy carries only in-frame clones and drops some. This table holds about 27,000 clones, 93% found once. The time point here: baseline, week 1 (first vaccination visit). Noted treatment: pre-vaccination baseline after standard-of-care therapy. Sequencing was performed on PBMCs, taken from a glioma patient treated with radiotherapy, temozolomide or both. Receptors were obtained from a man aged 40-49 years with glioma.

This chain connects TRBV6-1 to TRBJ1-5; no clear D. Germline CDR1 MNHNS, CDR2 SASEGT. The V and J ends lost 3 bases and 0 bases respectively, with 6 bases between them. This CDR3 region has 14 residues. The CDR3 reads CASSDGYSNQPQHF. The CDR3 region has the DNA TGTGCCAGCAGTGACGGTTATAGCAATCAGCCCCAGCATTTT.

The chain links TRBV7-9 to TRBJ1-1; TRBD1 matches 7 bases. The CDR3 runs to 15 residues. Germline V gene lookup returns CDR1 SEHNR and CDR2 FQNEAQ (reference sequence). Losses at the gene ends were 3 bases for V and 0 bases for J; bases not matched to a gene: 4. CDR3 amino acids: CASSLATGMNTEAFF. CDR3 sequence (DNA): TGTGCCAGCAGCTTGGCGACAGGGATGAACACTGAAGCTTTCTTT.

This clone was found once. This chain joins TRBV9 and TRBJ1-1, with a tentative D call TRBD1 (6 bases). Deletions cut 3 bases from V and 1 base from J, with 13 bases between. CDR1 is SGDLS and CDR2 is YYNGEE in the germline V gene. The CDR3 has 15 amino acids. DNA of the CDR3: TGTGCCAGCAGCGACCAGGGGTCCACGAACACTGAAGCTTTCTTT. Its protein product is CASSDQGSTNTEAFF.

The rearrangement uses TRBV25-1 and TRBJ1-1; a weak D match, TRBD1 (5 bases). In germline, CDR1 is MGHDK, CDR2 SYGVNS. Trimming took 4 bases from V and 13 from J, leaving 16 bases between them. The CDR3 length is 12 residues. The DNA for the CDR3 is TGTGCCAGCAGTGCCGGGGCCCTATACCATTTCTTT. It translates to CASSAGALYHFF.

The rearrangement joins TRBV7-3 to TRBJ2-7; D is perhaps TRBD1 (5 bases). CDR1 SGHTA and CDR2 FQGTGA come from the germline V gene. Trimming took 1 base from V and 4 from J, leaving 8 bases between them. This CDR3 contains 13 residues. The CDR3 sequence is CASSLSQGYEQYF. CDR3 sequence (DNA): TGTGCCAGCAGCTTAAGCCAGGGTTACGAGCAGTACTTC.